This is a list of T cell receptor beta chains from one sample in a study of cytomegalovirus exposure and HLA in healthy donors. The table came from immunoSEQ multiplex PCR; TCRdb's copy has only in-frame clones and leaves some out. The sample carries around 250,000 clones, over 70% recorded once. Sequenced sample: PBMCs. The receptor source for this set is an older woman in good health and CMV-seropositive. CDR3s include the opening cysteine and the closing phenylalanine or tryptophan. The order of the fields is J gene, V gene, CDR3 protein.

J gene: TRBJ2-2; V gene: TRBV18; CDR3 protein: CASSPRTGNANTGELFF
J gene: TRBJ2-1; V gene: TRBV13; CDR3 protein: CASSLLSYDNEQFF
J gene: TRBJ2-5; V gene: TRBV5-4; CDR3 protein: CASSSPGQETQYF
J gene: TRBJ2-7; V gene: TRBV5-1; CDR3 protein: CASSFWSSGNGVDEQYF
J gene: TRBJ1-2; V gene: TRBV6-5; CDR3 protein: CASSSGQLCF
J gene: TRBJ2-7; V gene: TRBV5-1; CDR3 protein: CASSLWLAGGTHEQYF
J gene: TRBJ2-1; V gene: TRBV25-1; CDR3 protein: CASSKRGQRETNYNEQFF
J gene: TRBJ1-2; V gene: TRBV19; CDR3 protein: CASRPGQRGSGYTF
J gene: TRBJ1-1; V gene: TRBV14; CDR3 protein: CASSQDRNTEAFF
J gene: TRBJ1-5; V gene: TRBV5-1; CDR3 protein: CASSVEGGNQPQHF
J gene: TRBJ1-5; V gene: TRBV27; CDR3 protein: CASRSGGWEPQHF
J gene: TRBJ1-3; V gene: TRBV6-6; CDR3 protein: CASSYSPNTIYF
J gene: TRBJ2-1; V gene: TRBV30; CDR3 protein: CAWTRLAGGFNEQFF
J gene: TRBJ1-1; V gene: TRBV7-9; CDR3 protein: CSSSFRKGVTNTEAFF
J gene: TRBJ1-5; V gene: TRBV2; CDR3 protein: CASSVGVGGQPQHF
J gene: TRBJ2-1; V gene: TRBV4-2; CDR3 protein: CASSPIADTIHNEQFF
J gene: TRBJ1-5; V gene: TRBV7-7; CDR3 protein: CASSLEGLGWQPQHF
J gene: TRBJ1-6; V gene: TRBV6-5; CDR3 protein: CASSTHRASPLHF
J gene: TRBJ2-3; V gene: TRBV5-1; CDR3 protein: CASSLAGEGADTQYF
J gene: TRBJ2-3; V gene: TRBV15; CDR3 protein: CATSRDWREPDTQYF
J gene: TRBJ1-3; V gene: TRBV2; CDR3 protein: CASRLQGGAIYF
J gene: TRBJ2-7; V gene: TRBV11-1; CDR3 protein: CASSPIAGGPYEQYF
J gene: TRBJ2-1; V gene: TRBV30; CDR3 protein: CAWSLGTSGSNEQFF
J gene: TRBJ1-1; V gene: TRBV5-4; CDR3 protein: CASSFGTARNTEAFF
J gene: TRBJ1-2; V gene: TRBV1; CDR3 protein: CTSSQPRPTGLCGYTF
J gene: TRBJ2-1; V gene: TRBV9; CDR3 protein: CASSVAPRLAGGETYNEQFF
J gene: TRBJ1-4; V gene: TRBV7-9; CDR3 protein: CASSLEVYFATNEKLFF
J gene: TRBJ2-1; V gene: TRBV15; CDR3 protein: CATSRLGFEQFF
J gene: TRBJ1-2; V gene: TRBV28; CDR3 protein: CASTSTPGVYGYTF
J gene: TRBJ2-1; V gene: TRBV6-6; CDR3 protein: CASSSEVDQRRNEQFF
J gene: TRBJ1-3; V gene: TRBV9; CDR3 protein: CASSVGSVYGNTIYF
J gene: TRBJ2-1; V gene: TRBV5-1; CDR3 protein: CASSFEGASYNEQFF
J gene: .; V gene: TRBV29-1; CDR3 protein: CSVQAGGRYEQYF
J gene: TRBJ1-1; V gene: TRBV19; CDR3 protein: CASLSWSGTEAFF
J gene: TRBJ2-1; V gene: TRBV11-3; CDR3 protein: CASSLIAGALNEQFF
J gene: TRBJ1-3; V gene: TRBV29-1; CDR3 protein: CSVSGASGNTIYF
J gene: TRBJ2-7; V gene: TRBV9; CDR3 protein: CASSVEPTAHGEQYF
J gene: TRBJ2-7; V gene: TRBV7-9; CDR3 protein: CASSPRTSAEQYF
J gene: TRBJ2-4; V gene: TRBV27; CDR3 protein: CASSLRLAKNIQYF
J gene: TRBJ2-7; V gene: TRBV11-2; CDR3 protein: CASSFRPYEQYF
J gene: TRBJ1-3; V gene: TRBV19; CDR3 protein: CASTLRKGTGNTIYF
J gene: TRBJ1-1; V gene: TRBV7-9; CDR3 protein: CSSSPPQGKMNTEAFF
J gene: TRBJ2-3; V gene: TRBV2; CDR3 protein: CASREQGLATDTQYF
J gene: TRBJ1-4; V gene: TRBV4-1; CDR3 protein: CASSQPTGRGGNEKLFF
J gene: TRBJ2-2; V gene: TRBV6-5; CDR3 protein: CASRQGAGELFF
J gene: TRBJ1-6; V gene: TRBV13; CDR3 protein: CASSLRREINSPLHF
J gene: TRBJ2-2; V gene: TRBV5-4; CDR3 protein: CASSSVQRRNTGELFF
J gene: TRBJ2-7; V gene: TRBV27; CDR3 protein: CASSSSGSSYEQYF
J gene: TRBJ2-7; V gene: TRBV29-1; CDR3 protein: CSVWDRRNYEQYF
J gene: TRBJ1-3; V gene: TRBV7-9; CDR3 protein: CASQNSGNTIYF
J gene: TRBJ1-2; V gene: TRBV5-1; CDR3 protein: CASRTLGQGANYGYTF
J gene: .; V gene: TRBV7-3; CDR3 protein: CASSPAGPRRGYYEQYF
J gene: TRBJ2-1; V gene: TRBV10-3; CDR3 protein: CAISLGNEQFF
J gene: TRBJ2-3; V gene: TRBV9; CDR3 protein: CASSSDRDRASGTQYF